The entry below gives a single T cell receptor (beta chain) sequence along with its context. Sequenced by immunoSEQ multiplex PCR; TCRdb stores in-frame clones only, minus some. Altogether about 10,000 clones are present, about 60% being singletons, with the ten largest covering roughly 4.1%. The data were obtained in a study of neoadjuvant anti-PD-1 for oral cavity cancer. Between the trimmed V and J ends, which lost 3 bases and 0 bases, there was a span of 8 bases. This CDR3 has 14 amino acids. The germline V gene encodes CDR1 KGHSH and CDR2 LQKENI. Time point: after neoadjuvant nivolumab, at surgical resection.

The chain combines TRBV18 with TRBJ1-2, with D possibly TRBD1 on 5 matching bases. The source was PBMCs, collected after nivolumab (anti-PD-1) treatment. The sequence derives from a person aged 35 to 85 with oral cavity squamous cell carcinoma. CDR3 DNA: TGTGCCAGCTCACCTTCGACAGCTAACTATGGCTACACCTTC. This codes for CASSPSTANYGYTF.